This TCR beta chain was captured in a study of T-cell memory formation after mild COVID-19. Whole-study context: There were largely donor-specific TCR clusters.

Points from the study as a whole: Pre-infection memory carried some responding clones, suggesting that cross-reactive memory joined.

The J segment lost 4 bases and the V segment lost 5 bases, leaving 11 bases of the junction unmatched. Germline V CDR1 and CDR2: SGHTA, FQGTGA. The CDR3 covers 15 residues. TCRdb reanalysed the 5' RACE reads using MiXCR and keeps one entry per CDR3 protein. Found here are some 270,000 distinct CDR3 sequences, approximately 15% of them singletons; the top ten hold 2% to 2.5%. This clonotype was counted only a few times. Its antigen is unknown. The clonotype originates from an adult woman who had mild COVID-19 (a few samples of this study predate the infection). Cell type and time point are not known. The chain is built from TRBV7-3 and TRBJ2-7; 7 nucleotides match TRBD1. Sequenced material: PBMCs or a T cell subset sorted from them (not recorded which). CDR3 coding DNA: TGTGCCAGCAGCCTGGACAGGAACTCTCGTTACGAGCAGTACTTC. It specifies CASSLDRNSRYEQYF.